Listed below are T cell receptor beta chains from one sample, sequenced in a study of CD8 T cells in ankylosing spondylitis. TCRdb reanalysed the 5' RACE reads using MiXCR and keeps one entry per CDR3 protein. Among about 130,000 distinct CDR3 sequences listed, roughly 9% were seen once. Sequencing was carried out using blood, either unsorted or a sorted T cell fraction (not recorded which). These receptors came from a male donor with ankylosing spondylitis or in good health (not recorded which). The CDR3 runs from the conserved cysteine through the conserved F or W. D genes are given only for firm matches. A clone size is listed for some rows: how often the clone was seen (once, few, many), or a class if it is expanded.

j_gene,d_gene,abundance,v_gene,CDR3nt,CDR3aa
TRBJ2-7,-,few,TRBV7-9,TGTGCCAGCAGCTTAGATCATCCCGGGACAAACTACGAGCAGTACTTC,CASSLDHPGTNYEQYF
TRBJ2-1,TRBD2,many,TRBV11-2,TGTGCCAGCAGCATACGGAGACCGGGACTAGCGGGAGGGAGCTCCTACAATGAGCAGTTCTTC,CASSIRRPGLAGGSSYNEQFF
TRBJ2-7,-,-,TRBV20-1,TGCAGTGCTCGGATACCTTCCTACGAGCAGTACTTC,CSARIPSYEQYF
TRBJ2-1,-,-,TRBV20-1,TGCTGCGCTAGAGATTATCAGGATCGCTACTCCTACAATGAGCAGTTCTTC,CCARDYQDRYSYNEQFF
TRBJ1-1,-,-,TRBV7-2,TGTGCCAGCAGCTCTCAAGCCCAAGTGGCGGAAGCTTTCTTT,CASSSQAQVAEAFF
TRBJ1-4,TRBD1,many,TRBV5-1,TGCGCCAGCAGCCACCGGACAGGTCCCGCAGATAATGAAAAACTGTTTTTT,CASSHRTGPADNEKLFF
TRBJ1-2,TRBD1,many,TRBV29-1,TGCAGCGTTCGAACCGGACAGGGTCATGGCTACACCTTC,CSVRTGQGHGYTF
TRBJ2-5,TRBD2,few,TRBV20-1,TGCAGTGCAAAACTAGCGGGATGGGTGACCCAGTACTTC,CSAKLAGWVTQYF
TRBJ2-7,-,many,TRBV7-2,TGTGCCAGCAGCTTAGTCCTTCTTCCATACGAGCAGTACTTC,CASSLVLLPYEQYF
TRBJ2-1,TRBD2,many,TRBV15,TGTGCCACCAGCAGAACTAGCGGGAGTGGCTCCTACAATGAGCAGTTCTTC,CATSRTSGSGSYNEQFF
TRBJ2-4,TRBD2,few,TRBV7-9,TGTGCCAGCAGCGAAACGGGGGGGCGCTTTCCCAAAAACATTCAGTACTTC,CASSETGGRFPKNIQYF
TRBJ1-1,-,many,TRBV7-3,TGTGCCAGCAGCTTAAATCGTGTACGCATGAACACTGAAGCTTTCTTT,CASSLNRVRMNTEAFF
TRBJ2-3,-,many,TRBV28,TGTGCCAGCAGCCCTTCAGATACGCAGTATTTT,CASSPSDTQYF
TRBJ2-7,-,many,TRBV20-1,TGCAGTGCTAGAGATTTCGGCGGCAGGGCCTACGAGCAGTACTTC,CSARDFGGRAYEQYF
TRBJ2-1,-,many,TRBV20-1,TGCAGTGCCGGACTGAGCTCCTACAATGAGCAGTTCTTC,CSAGLSSYNEQFF
TRBJ2-1,TRBD2,-,TRBV4-3,TGCGCCAGCAGCCATCGCGGGAGAGGAAACGAGCAGTTCTTC,CASSHRGRGNEQFF
TRBJ2-3,TRBD2,few,TRBV20-1,TGCAGTGCTCGACTAGCCCGGTTGGGTGATACGCAGTATTTT,CSARLARLGDTQYF
TRBJ2-7,-,-,TRBV28,TGTGCCAGCAGTTTAGCTTCGGGATCTCTATACGAGCAGTACTTC,CASSLASGSLYEQYF
TRBJ2-1,TRBD2,many,TRBV5-5,TGTGCCAGCAGCTTATCTAGCGGGAGCCTCTCCTACAATGAGCAGTTCTTC,CASSLSSGSLSYNEQFF
TRBJ2-7,-,many,TRBV6-5,TGTGCCAGCAGTTCCAATAGAGGGACCTACGAGCAGTACTTC,CASSSNRGTYEQYF
TRBJ2-7,-,few,TRBV21-1,TGTGCCAGCAGCAAAGTAGGGACAGGGGGTTACGAGCAGTACTTC,CASSKVGTGGYEQYF
TRBJ2-5,-,many,TRBV20-1,TGCAGTGGCGATCAGGTTTCAGGGGAGACCCAGTACTTC,CSGDQVSGETQYF
TRBJ2-3,-,many,TRBV7-2,TGTGCCAGCAGCTCAACTAGCAACGCAGATACGCAGTATTTT,CASSSTSNADTQYF
TRBJ2-3,TRBD2,-,TRBV29-1,TGCAGCGAATTACTAGCGGGAGCCGATACGCAGTATTTT,CSELLAGADTQYF
TRBJ2-4,TRBD1,many,TRBV6-1,TGTGCCAGCAGTACAAACAGGGGAAACATTCAGTACTTC,CASSTNRGNIQYF
TRBJ2-7,TRBD1,-,TRBV12-3/TRBV12-4,TGTGCCAGCAGTTTTTCTCGGGACAGCCACAACGAGCAGTACTTC,CASSFSRDSHNEQYF
TRBJ2-1,-,many,TRBV5-1,TGCGCCAGCAGGGCACACGACAATGAGCAGTTCTTC,CASRAHDNEQFF
TRBJ2-1,-,few,TRBV9,TGTGCCAGCAGCGTAGCGGGAGTCTGGGCCAATGAGCAGTTCTTC,CASSVAGVWANEQFF
TRBJ1-5,-,-,TRBV20-1,TGCAGTGGGGGGCCTTCTGATCAGCCCCAGCATTTT,CSGGPSDQPQHF
TRBJ2-2,-,-,TRBV5-5,TGTGCCAGCAGCGAGAACAGGACCCGGGTTGGGGAGCTGTTTTTT,CASSENRTRVGELFF
TRBJ1-2,TRBD1,many,TRBV6-1,TGTGCCAGCAGTGAGGGACAGGGCACTCGGGGCTACACCTTC,CASSEGQGTRGYTF
TRBJ2-5,-,many,TRBV12-3/TRBV12-4,TGTGCCAGCTCTTGGCCTCCTTTGAAGACCCAGTACTTC,CASSWPPLKTQYF
TRBJ2-1,-,few,TRBV4-2,TGTGCCAGCAGCCAAGATTATGGCGGCTACAATGAGCAGTTCTTC,CASSQDYGGYNEQFF
TRBJ2-1,TRBD2,many,TRBV5-1,TGCGCCAGCAGCAGGACTAGCGGGAGGGCGAATGAGCAGTTCTTC,CASSRTSGRANEQFF
TRBJ2-7,TRBD2,few,TRBV7-9,TGTGCCAGCAGCTTTAGCGGGGTGGGCTACGAGCAGTACTTC,CASSFSGVGYEQYF
TRBJ2-7,TRBD1,many,TRBV29-1,TGCAGCGTCCACGGGACAGGGTACCACGAGCAGTACTTC,CSVHGTGYHEQYF
TRBJ2-1,TRBD2,-,TRBV5-1,TGCGCCAGCAGCTACTTGGCGGGGGATCTAGCCTACAATGAGCAGTTCTTC,CASSYLAGDLAYNEQFF
TRBJ2-7,-,-,TRBV29-1,TGCAGCGTTGCCGGCCTCTCCTACGAGCAGTACTTC,CSVAGLSYEQYF
TRBJ2-1,-,many,TRBV7-8,TGTGCCAGCAGCACTCTCTGGGATGAGCAGTTCTTC,CASSTLWDEQFF